This T cell receptor beta chain emerged from a study of blood T cell repertoires in COVID-19. Overall study context: Spain, Italy and the United States supplied samples that represented acute and convalescent COVID-19. Sources were T cells, B-cell-depleted T cells, or PBMCs; the material itself was cDNA or gDNA.

Original handling: Amplification from reference gene primers served as the basis for estimated nucleated cell counts. The method was immunoSEQ multiplex PCR; TCRdb's version includes in-frame clones alone and lacks a portion of them. The V and J calls and the clone size are those of that table, but D and trimming were determined from the DNA. In the table there are some 80,000 clones, 86% of which are singletons. Sequenced sample: peripheral blood. This receptor was taken from a woman of 80 years or more in a cohort sampled during active or convalescent COVID-19.

CDR3 DNA sequence: TGTGCCAGCGGGTACAGGACTGAAGCTTTCTTT. Residues: CASGYRTEAFF. The chain uses TRBV25-1 and TRBJ1-1, with D possibly matching TRBD1 (5 bases). CDR1 MGHDK and CDR2 SYGVNS come from the germline V gene. Trimming left V 8 bases short and J 5 bases short, with 9 bases between. CDR3 length: 11 amino acids.